This T cell receptor (beta chain) stems from a study of blood T cell repertoires in COVID-19. TCRdb's table, derived via immunoSEQ multiplex PCR, lists solely in-frame clones and lacks some. The table includes about 280,000 clones, 87% detected once. The V gene's germline CDR1 is MDHEN and CDR2 SYDVKM. The CDR3 sequence is 15 residues long. Trimming took off 7 bases at V and 2 bases at J, with 17 bases between the two ends. This clonotype was sampled from a woman aged 40 to 49 who had recovered from COVID-19. This chain joins TRBV28 and TRBJ1-2; a possible D gene is TRBD1 (6 bases). The sequenced material came from PBMCs or T cells enriched from blood (not recorded which). CDR3 protein: CASTPLGGTNYGYTF. The CDR3 DNA sequence: TGTGCCAGCACCCCCTTGGGGGGGACAAACTATGGCTACACCTTC.